This T cell receptor (beta chain) originates from a study of T-cell reconstitution after alpha-beta-depleted transplantation in children. General study points: From surviving recipient T cells and thymic progenitors came the high day-60 TCRbeta diversity observed in some patients. T-cell numbers and diversity, one year after transplant, stemmed largely from T cells that were newly produced. At around two months after transplant, the alpha-beta T cells were reportedly derived from several hundred expanded clones that came from non-depleted graft cells.

This clonotype was seen repeatedly, ten times or more. Its antigen is undetermined. V gave up 5 bases and J gave up 2 bases, with 17 bases separating them. CDR3 size: 16 residues. Per the germline V gene, CDR1 is SEHNR and CDR2 is FQNEAQ (reference sequence). Unique molecular identifiers featured in how the TCRbeta library was prepared. TCRdb reprocessed the PCR reads via MiXCR and lists one record per CDR3 protein. The sample includes around 700,000 distinct CDR3 sequences, roughly 13% of them seen just once. Specimen: PBMCs, collected before TCRalphabeta/CD19-depleted stem cell transplant. This receptor was identified in a girl under 10 years old with congenital amegakaryocytic thrombocytopenia, due to receive a stem cell transplant. This chain links TRBV7-9 with TRBJ2-3, with D possibly called TRBD1 or TRBD2 (5 bases each). CDR3 nucleotides: TGTGCCAGCAGCGGGGCCGTAGCGATGTACACAGATACGCAGTATTTT. This encodes CASSGAVAMYTDTQYF.